This record concerns one T cell receptor (beta chain) sequence. Its antigen remains unknown. The method was immunoSEQ multiplex PCR; TCRdb's version includes in-frame clones alone and lacks a portion of them. The table shows roughly 110,000 clones, with approximately 89% occurring only once. Per the germline V gene, CDR1 is MNHEY and CDR2 is SVGAGI. The CDR3 is 13 residues long. V was shortened by 6 bases and J by 1 base, with 9 bases between the two germline ends. The sample is drawn from a study of T cell responses to AZD1222 COVID-19 vaccine. The study's findings and limits: Regions 160-218 and 743-854 dominated among vaccine-associated CD4 TCRs spanning spike. No day 14 peak samples; only post-peak repertoires were characterized. The donor cohort was predominantly white British with a female majority, and clonal diversity may have been underestimated. Baseline antibody screening turned up just a handful of seropositive AZD1222 recipients.

The specimen comprised peripheral blood, sampled 28 days after the second AZD1222 dose. V usage is TRBV6-5 and J usage is TRBJ1-1, with a possible D match to TRBD1 (5 bases). The clonotype was recovered from an adult who received the AZD1222 COVID-19 vaccine. CDR3: CASSWTRNTEAFF. The CDR3 DNA sequence: TGTGCCAGCAGCTGGACACGGAACACTGAAGCTTTCTTT.